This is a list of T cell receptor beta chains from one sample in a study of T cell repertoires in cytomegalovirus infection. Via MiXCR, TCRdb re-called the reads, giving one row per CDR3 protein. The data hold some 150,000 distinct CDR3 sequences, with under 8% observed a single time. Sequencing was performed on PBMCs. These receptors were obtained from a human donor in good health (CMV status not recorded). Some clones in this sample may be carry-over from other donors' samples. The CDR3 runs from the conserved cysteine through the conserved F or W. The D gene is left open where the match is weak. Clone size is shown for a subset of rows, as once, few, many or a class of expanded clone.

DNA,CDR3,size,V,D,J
TGTGCCAGCAGTTACTTGGCGCGGAACTCTGGGGCCAACGTCCTGACTTTC,CASSYLARNSGANVLTF,many,TRBV6-2/TRBV6-3,NA,TRBJ2-6
TGTGCCAGCACACCAGGGAACGGCTACAATGAGCAGTTCTTC,CASTPGNGYNEQFF,NA,TRBV19,NA,TRBJ2-1
TGTGCCACCGTGTTATCACTAATACTGAACACTGAAGCTTTCTTT,CATVLSLILNTEAFF,many,TRBV10-3,NA,TRBJ1-1
TGTGCCAGCAGCTTACAGGCTAGCGAATACAATGAGCAGTTCTTC,CASSLQASEYNEQFF,many,TRBV7-3,NA,TRBJ2-1
TGTGCCAGCAGCTTGGTCGCAGGGGTAGGTGCCAATGAGCAGTTCTTC,CASSLVAGVGANEQFF,NA,TRBV5-6,NA,TRBJ2-1
TGTGCCAGCAGCTTGGACCCCCGTGGGGAGTACGAGCAGTACTTC,CASSLDPRGEYEQYF,few,TRBV5-6,NA,TRBJ2-7
TGTGCCATCAGTCCCGGGACAGAGACCTACGAGCAGTACTTC,CAISPGTETYEQYF,NA,TRBV10-3,TRBD1,TRBJ2-7
TGTGCCAGCAGCTTGCGGAGAGAGACCCAGTACTTC,CASSLRRETQYF,few,TRBV5-3,NA,TRBJ2-5
TGTGCCAGCAGTGAATACAGGGGCGCAGGGAATCAGCCCCAGCATTTT,CASSEYRGAGNQPQHF,many,TRBV28,TRBD1,TRBJ1-5
TGTGCCTGGAGTGTTGGGACTCACACCGGGGAGCTGTTTTTT,CAWSVGTHTGELFF,many,TRBV30,NA,TRBJ2-2
TGTGCCAGCAGCTCGGGACAGGGAAGTTTCACTGGGGCCAACGTCCTGACTTTC,CASSSGQGSFTGANVLTF,few,TRBV7-9,TRBD1,TRBJ2-6
TGTGCCAGCAGCTTAGGGACAGGGCAAAACTACGAGCAGTACTTC,CASSLGTGQNYEQYF,many,TRBV7-2,TRBD1,TRBJ2-7
TGTGCCAGCAGCTCGGACCCCGGTACGCAGTATTTT,CASSSDPGTQYF,many,TRBV7-2,NA,TRBJ2-3
TGTGCCAGCAGGACTGGACAGGGGGCCACTGAAGCTTTCTTT,CASRTGQGATEAFF,many,TRBV7-2,TRBD1,TRBJ1-1
TGCGCCAGCAGCTTAGACGGACAGGGGAATGAAAAACTGTTTTTT,CASSLDGQGNEKLFF,many,TRBV5-1,TRBD1,TRBJ1-4
TGTGCCAGCAGTCCCAGTTTATCGGGGAATGGCTACACCTTC,CASSPSLSGNGYTF,many,TRBV28,NA,TRBJ1-2
TGTGCCAGCAGCGCCGACAGGGGTTTCGGAAACACCATATATTTT,CASSADRGFGNTIYF,many,TRBV7-2,TRBD1,TRBJ1-3
TGTGCCAGCAGCAACATTCTCAAGCGGGGCCGCTACAATGAGCAGTTCTTC,CASSNILKRGRYNEQFF,NA,TRBV6-5,TRBD2,TRBJ2-1
TGTGCCAGCAGTTTAATCCGTGAGCAGTTCTTC,CASSLIREQFF,many,TRBV12-3/TRBV12-4,NA,TRBJ2-1
TGTGCCAGCTTCATTAAAGGGGCCAACGTCCTGACTTTC,CASFIKGANVLTF,many,TRBV12-3/TRBV12-4,NA,TRBJ2-6
TGCAGTGCTAGAGTCGGGACTAGCGGGGTGGGGGATACGCAGTATTTT,CSARVGTSGVGDTQYF,NA,TRBV20-1,TRBD2,TRBJ2-3
TGCAGCGTCCTGACACCGCACTCCTACGAGCAGTACTTC,CSVLTPHSYEQYF,many,TRBV29-1,NA,TRBJ2-7
TGTGCCATCAGTGGGGGACAGGGGGACATTCAGTACTTC,CAISGGQGDIQYF,many,TRBV10-3,TRBD1,TRBJ2-4
TGTGCCAGCAGTTACATGGACGGGGATTCACCCCTCCACTTT,CASSYMDGDSPLHF,few,TRBV6-2/TRBV6-3,NA,TRBJ1-6
TGTGCCAGCAGCTTACGGGTCGCGGGGATCACAGATACGCAGTATTTT,CASSLRVAGITDTQYF,many,TRBV7-2,NA,TRBJ2-3
TGTGCCAGCAGGGACGGGGGAAACACCATATATTTT,CASRDGGNTIYF,many,TRBV6-5,NA,TRBJ1-3
TGTGCCAGCAGCCTGGGGGCGGGCTCCTACAATGAGCAGTTCTTC,CASSLGAGSYNEQFF,few,TRBV7-3,NA,TRBJ2-1
TGCAGTGCTAGACCTGACTCTAGCGGGGGGGCCAAGTCCTACGAGCAGTACTTC,CSARPDSSGGAKSYEQYF,few,TRBV20-1,TRBD2,TRBJ2-7
TGTGCCAGCAGTCAACAGGGGGGGACTAATGAAAAACTGTTTTTT,CASSQQGGTNEKLFF,many,TRBV2,TRBD1,TRBJ1-4
TGTGCCAGCGCCGGCGGGGGGACCTCCTACGAGCAGTACTTC,CASAGGGTSYEQYF,many,TRBV28,TRBD2,TRBJ2-7
TGTGCCAGCAGCTTAGCTGGCCAGGGGGAGACCCAGTACTTC,CASSLAGQGETQYF,many,TRBV7-2,NA,TRBJ2-5
TGTGCCAGCAGTGAAGCTAAACTAGCGGGGGGTAATGAGCAGTTCTTC,CASSEAKLAGGNEQFF,many,TRBV6-1,TRBD2,TRBJ2-1
TGCAGCGTTGGGGTGTCAGGCGGGATTGAAAAACTGTTTTTT,CSVGVSGGIEKLFF,many,TRBV29-1,NA,TRBJ1-4
TGTGCCAGCAGCTTAGCGACCTCCGTGGGCACCGGGGAGCTGTTTTTT,CASSLATSVGTGELFF,NA,TRBV7-8,NA,TRBJ2-2
TGCAGTAGCCCGGACAGCCTGATCACAGATACGCAGTATTTT,CSSPDSLITDTQYF,few,TRBV20-1,NA,TRBJ2-3
TGTGCCACCAGCAAAGAGTACGGGGACGGGGTTGGCGAGCAGTACTTC,CATSKEYGDGVGEQYF,NA,TRBV15,NA,TRBJ2-7
TGTGCCAGCAGCTTAGTTTCCAGTTATAGCAATCAGCCCCAGCATTTT,CASSLVSSYSNQPQHF,many,TRBV7-8,NA,TRBJ1-5
TGTGCCAGCAGCTGGGACAGAACCTACGAGCAGTACTTC,CASSWDRTYEQYF,many,TRBV27,TRBD1,TRBJ2-7
TGTGCCAGCAGCGGCGGACCCATACCAGGGGGTCATGGCTACACCTTC,CASSGGPIPGGHGYTF,many,TRBV7-2,TRBD1,TRBJ1-2
TGTGCCAGCAGCAGGTCCAGGGGGGTGACAGATACGCAGTATTTT,CASSRSRGVTDTQYF,few,TRBV11-3,NA,TRBJ2-3
TGTGCCAGCAGCCGGGACGGATCAAATTCACCCCTCCACTTT,CASSRDGSNSPLHF,few,TRBV9,NA,TRBJ1-6
TGTGCCAGCAGTGCGATAGATTCCTACGAGCAGTACTTC,CASSAIDSYEQYF,few,TRBV25-1,NA,TRBJ2-7
TGTGCCAGCAGCTTCCCGGTAGCGGGGGCGGGGGAGACCCAGTACTTC,CASSFPVAGAGETQYF,many,TRBV7-2,TRBD2,TRBJ2-5
TGCAGTGCCCCGAGGGGAAACACCATATATTTT,CSAPRGNTIYF,few,TRBV20-1,NA,TRBJ1-3
TGTGCCAGCAGCTTAGGACAGGGAAAAGACTACGAGCAGTACTTC,CASSLGQGKDYEQYF,many,TRBV7-7,TRBD1,TRBJ2-7
TGTGCCAGCAGCCGACGGGTGATGAACACTGAAGCTTTCTTT,CASSRRVMNTEAFF,NA,TRBV14,NA,TRBJ1-1
TGTGCCAGCAGCTTCGAGCTAAAGCGGGGGGCTGAGGAGACCCAGTACTTC,CASSFELKRGAEETQYF,many,TRBV7-2,TRBD2,TRBJ2-5
TGTGCCAGCAGTTACGCCGGACAGGGATCGGGAAGCGCTGAAGCTTTCTTT,CASSYAGQGSGSAEAFF,many,TRBV6-6,TRBD1,TRBJ1-1
TGCAGTGCTAGTAAGGCGGGGGGTAGTGACAATGAGCAGTTCTTC,CSASKAGGSDNEQFF,NA,TRBV20-1,TRBD2,TRBJ2-1
TGTGCCAGCAGCTTAGGAGGGGCCGGGACGAACACTGAAGCTTTCTTT,CASSLGGAGTNTEAFF,many,TRBV7-2,NA,TRBJ1-1
TGTGCCAGCAGTTCGGCTGGACTCCACTCTGGAAACACCATATATTTT,CASSSAGLHSGNTIYF,many,TRBV7-2,NA,TRBJ1-3
TGTGCCAGCAGCGTGGCCGGGACAGTCGCCGTATACGAGCAGTACTTC,CASSVAGTVAVYEQYF,many,TRBV9,TRBD1,TRBJ2-7
TGTGCCAGCAGTTTATGGGCGGGTGAGGGTGGAGCTTTCTTT,CASSLWAGEGGAFF,NA,TRBV28,NA,TRBJ1-1
TGTGCCAGCAGTTTCCCGGGGCCCCAGCATTTT,CASSFPGPQHF,many,TRBV28,NA,TRBJ1-5